The entry that follows covers one TCR beta chain sequence. Its specificity is unknown. The sample originates from a study of blood T cells in healthy people across ages. Extraction of total RNA produced a minimum of 6 micrograms from each sample. CDR3 length equals 16 residues. CDR1 and CDR2 from the germline V gene are MNHEY and SMNVEV (reference sequence). V was trimmed by 5 bases and J by 6 bases, leaving 20 bases between them. Study findings and constraints: The study regarded diversity estimates from one million T cells as underestimates.

Combining a sample-barcoded 5' primer with a J-beta primer mix, a second PCR ran for roughly 7 to 12 cycles. Unique molecular identifiers of 12 random nucleotides labeled each cDNA. TCRdb re-called the 5' RACE reads with MiXCR, one entry per CDR3 protein. The data contain about 1.8 million distinct CDR3 sequences, less than 50% of them singletons. V is TRBV27 and J is TRBJ2-1, with D perhaps TRBD2 (6 bases). Sequencing used blood. The TCR originated in a woman aged 40 to 50 in good health. This CDR3 reads CASSLTLGGGVNEQFF. The CDR3 coding sequence is TGTGCCAGCAGTCTCACCCTTGGGGGAGGAGTCAATGAGCAGTTCTTC.